This T cell receptor beta chain was retrieved from a study of brain T cells in children with intractable seizures. Findings of the study overall: Clones missing pre-surgery may reflect undersampling of that blood sample. Patients' HCMV serostatus was unknown; virus specificity rests on CDR3 similarity alone.

The protocol was immunoSEQ multiplex PCR, while the TCRdb copy is restricted to in-frame clones and leaves out a portion. The repertoire holds around 340,000 clones, with nearly 95% as singletons. Remarks on this clone: The antigen is undetermined.

Time point denoted: blood from clinic visit 5 months post-surgery; TSC patient then seizure free. Sequencing was limited to surgery cases with top T cell transcript signatures in brain tissue. Patients received at least one anti-epileptic drug before surgery. This material consisted of peripheral blood, taken roughly 5 months after surgery. This clonotype was sampled from a boy less than two years old with tuberous sclerosis and intractable seizures.

The CDR3 spells CASSYSLTGDYGYTF. The CDR3 DNA is TGTGCCAGCAGTTACTCCCTAACAGGGGACTATGGCTACACCTTC. V usage is TRBV6-5 and J usage is TRBJ1-2, with 7 bases matching TRBD1. The CDR3 has 15 residues. J gave up 3 bases and V 0 bases, and 4 bases lay outside the gene matches. Looked up from germline, CDR1 is MNHEY and CDR2 is SVGAGI.